Below are 25 T cell receptor beta chains sequenced from a single sample in a study of T cells in Graves' hyperthyroidism and ophthalmopathy (dated by TCRdb to between 2018 and 2021). Receptors were amplified or captured by multiplex PCR. The instrument was an Illumina HiSeq 2000. The TCR beta CDR3 regions were amplified from the RNA transcripts. The TCR CDR3 was subjected to a first round of RT-PCR using the HTBI primer set and the Qiagen OneStep RT-PCR kit. TCRdb reworked the public reads: Q25 trimming with fastp, MiXCR clone assembly, productive beta chains retained. Identical CDR3 protein sequences are pooled into one entry, listed with their most common genes and DNA. The table for this sample lists 400,000 to 450,000 distinct CDR3 sequences; roughly 14% of them were counted only once. 13% of the sample comes from the top ten. Sequencing input: blood. Receptors originate from a man between 18 and 29 years old with Graves' ophthalmopathy.

This clonotype was seen repeatedly, ten times or more. The V gene is TRBV7-8, the J gene TRBJ1-4; D not resolved. This CDR3 region has 13 residues. Trimming removed 3 bases from V and 5 bases from J, with 7 bases in between. Germline V gene lookup returns CDR1 SGHVS and CDR2 FQNEAQ. The CDR3 spells CASSFYANEKLFF. CDR3 nucleotide sequence: TGTGCCAGCAGCTTTTACGCAAATGAAAAACTGTTTTTT.

The V call is TRBV7-9, the J call TRBJ1-1, with D possibly TRBD1 on 5 matching bases. Germline CDR1 reads SEHNR; CDR2 reads FQNEAQ (reference sequence). CDR3 size: 12 residues. Trimming stripped 9 bases from V and 7 bases from J, with 15 bases between. CDR3 region: CARDKLGGEAFF. Here the CDR3 DNA reads TGTGCCAGGGACAAACTGGGGGGTGAAGCTTTCTTT.

This clonotype was counted a few times. V and J are TRBV2 and TRBJ1-6; 9 bases align to TRBD1. The V segment lost 7 bases and the J segment 10 bases; nucleotides outside the gene matches: 5. Per germline, CDR1 SNHLY and CDR2 FYNNEI. This CDR3 region has 13 residues. As DNA, the CDR3 is TGTGCCAGCAAACAGGGGGCCGGGTCACCCCTCCACTTT. Encoded protein: CASKQGAGSPLHF.

There are a few counts of this clonotype. The chain couples TRBV6-6 to TRBJ2-5; either TRBD1 or TRBD2 may fit D (6 bases each). CDR1 is MNHNY, CDR2 SVGAGI, per germline (reference sequence). Trimming removed 1 base at V and 5 bases at J, with 14 bases between. CDR3 length: 15 amino acids. For the CDR3, the DNA is TGTGCCAGCAGTTACTTGCCTCGGGGGCCTGAGACCCAGTACTTC. Translation: CASSYLPRGPETQYF.

The rearrangement joins TRBV19 to TRBJ1-1, with 12 positions matching TRBD1. CDR3 size: 17 residues. Germline V gene lookup returns CDR1 LNHDA and CDR2 SQIVND (reference sequence). The ends lost 5 bases at V and 4 bases at J; junction bases unmatched: 11. The DNA of the CDR3 is TGTGCCAGTAGTGTAACCGGGACAGGGGGCTGGGGCACTGAAGCTTTCTTT. This gives the protein CASSVTGTGGWGTEAFF.

This clonotype occurred a few times. This chain joins TRBV10-1 and TRBJ2-7; D gene unclear. V dropped 4 bases and J dropped 0 bases, with 10 bases sitting between them. The germline V gene encodes CDR1 WNHNN and CDR2 SYGVQD (reference sequence). The length of the CDR3 is 14 residues. CDR3 residues: CASSAKVPSYEQYF. The CDR3 coding sequence is TGCGCCAGCAGTGCTAAGGTACCCTCCTACGAGCAGTACTTC.

This clonotype was seen repeatedly, ten times or more. The chain joins TRBV20-1 to TRBJ2-2; D gene uncertain. This CDR3 comprises 15 residues. The V gene lost 3 bases and the J gene lost 1 base, with 12 bases spanning the gap. CDR1 and CDR2 from the germline V gene are DFQATT and SNEGSKA (reference sequence). The CDR3 bases are TGCAGTGCTAGTGTGCCTAGTGGGAACACCGGGGAGCTGTTTTTT. It specifies CSASVPSGNTGELFF.

The V gene is TRBV5-1, the J gene TRBJ2-5; TRBD1 or TRBD2 may be the D gene (5 bases each). CDR1 SGHRS and CDR2 YFSETQ come from the germline V gene. The V and J ends lost 2 bases and 1 base respectively, with 12 bases between them. There are 15 residues in the CDR3. As DNA, the CDR3 is TGCGCCAGCAGCTTTAACGGGGCACCCCAAGAGACCCAGTACTTC. Translation gives CASSFNGAPQETQYF. Full variable domain (rest looked up from reference TRBV5-1 and TRBJ2-5): KAGVTQTPRYLIKTRGQQVTLSCSPISGHRSVSWYQQTPGQGLQFLFEYFSETQRNKGNFPGRFSGRQFSNSRSEMNVSTLELGDSALYLCASSFNGAPQETQYFGPGTRLLVL.

This clonotype was detected many times. The CDR3 nucleotides are TGTGCCAGCAGCTTAGGGGGGACTACCTACGAGCAGTACTTC. Its protein product is CASSLGGTTYEQYF. V usage is TRBV11-2 and J usage is TRBJ2-7; 7 nucleotides line up with TRBD2. The trim removed 1 base at V and 2 bases at J, leaving 2 bases unmatched. The germline V gene encodes CDR1 SGHAT and CDR2 FQNNGV. CDR3 length: 14 residues.

The chain employs TRBV3-1 and TRBJ2-5; D is possibly TRBD1 or TRBD2 (5 bases each). Germline V CDR1 and CDR2: LGHDT, YNNKEL (reference sequence). V shed 4 bases and J shed 5 bases, with 11 bases lying between them. The CDR3 consists of 13 residues. The CDR3 protein is CASSPGPGETQYF. CDR3 coding DNA: TGTGCCAGCAGCCCGGGACCTGGGGAGACCCAGTACTTC.

This clonotype appeared many times. A read error may account for a junction end that differs from germline. This rearrangement joins TRBV20-1 to TRBJ2-2; TRBD2 matches at 7 bases. Germline values: CDR1 DFQATT, CDR2 SNEGSKA (reference sequence). The CDR3 is made up of 14 amino acids. The chain's CDR3 is CSARGTTNTGELFF. The CDR3 DNA reads TGCAGTGCCAGAGGGACTACAAACACCGGGGAGCTGTTTTTT.

The chain recombines TRBV4-1 with TRBJ2-7; a possible D gene is TRBD1 (6 bases). The CDR3 is 17 amino acids. V was cut by 3 bases and J by 2 bases, with 20 bases left in between. Germline V CDR1 and CDR2: MGHRA, YSYEKL. The CDR3 DNA reads as TGCGCCAGCAGCCACGCTACCGGACAGAAAAACCCCTACGAGCAGTACTTC. This encodes CASSHATGQKNPYEQYF.

V usage is TRBV3-1 and J usage is TRBJ1-4; 7 nucleotides align to TRBD1. J lost 0 bases, V lost 4 bases, and 8 bases had no gene match. This CDR3 has 17 amino acids. The germline V gene encodes CDR1 LGHDT and CDR2 YNNKEL (reference sequence). The CDR3 loop reads CASSPNQGGATNEKLFF. CDR3 nucleotide sequence: TGTGCCAGCAGCCCGAACCAGGGGGGGGCAACTAATGAAAAACTGTTTTTT.

In this sample, this clonotype turned up a few times. The chain carries TRBV29-1 and TRBJ2-3; perhaps D is TRBD1 or TRBD2 (5 bases each). The length of the CDR3 is 13 residues. Trimming stripped 4 bases from V and 6 bases from J, with 14 bases between. Germline lookup yields CDR1 SQVTM and CDR2 ANQGSEA. CDR3 DNA sequence: TGCAGCGTTGGGTGGGGGTCCCGGGATACGCAGTATTTT. Translating it yields CSVGWGSRDTQYF.

The J gene is TRBJ2-7, the V gene TRBV27; TRBD2 matches 14 bases. This CDR3 region has 15 residues. Germline CDR1 is MNHEY and CDR2 is SMNVEV (reference sequence). V trimming: 2 bases; J trimming: 8 bases; junction bases outside the gene matches: 5. Here the CDR3 reads CASSLEGLAGVKQYF. CDR3 DNA sequence: TGTGCCAGCAGTTTAGAGGGACTAGCGGGAGTGAAGCAGTACTTC.

This rearrangement joins TRBV9 to TRBJ2-3; TRBD2 matches at 9 bases. From germline, CDR1 is SGDLS and CDR2 YYNGEE. The CDR3 covers 20 residues. The J segment lost 1 base and the V segment lost 10 bases, leaving 25 bases of the junction unmatched. The CDR3: CAQRKGRVAGDSTRTDTQYF. CDR3 nucleotide sequence: TGTGCCCAACGAAAAGGCCGGGTAGCGGGGGATTCAACCCGCACAGATACGCAGTATTTT.

Regarding this clonotype: A clone one base away is much larger, so this may be a read error. The rearrangement uses TRBV7-2 and TRBJ1-1, with D hard to call. The CDR3 is 12 residues long. Germline loops: CDR1 SGHTA, CDR2 FQGNSA. The CDR3, as DNA: TGTGCCAACAGCCCAACACCCCTTGAAGCTTTCTTT. Amino acids: CANSPTPLEAFF.

This clonotype was observed a handful of times. V and J are TRBV6-1 and TRBJ2-3, with D tentatively TRBD2 (6 bases). V was pared by 5 bases and J by 2 bases, with 38 bases between. Germline CDR1 reads MNHNS; CDR2 reads SASEGT. The CDR3 has 23 residues. CDR3 nucleotides: TGTGCCAGCAGTTACTCACACCAGCGGTTTTACCAGGGAGGAGGAGGGCCCACAGATACGCAGTATTTT. Amino acid sequence: CASSYSHQRFYQGGGGPTDTQYF.

This clonotype appeared many times. The V and J genes are TRBV9 and TRBJ2-1; D unclear. V lost 2 bases and J 0 bases, leaving 9 bases between the germline ends. This CDR3 is built from 15 residues. In germline, CDR1 is SGDLS, CDR2 YYNGEE. The CDR3 DNA follows: TGTGCCAGCAGCGTTTGGGCTTTCTCCTACAATGAGCAGTTCTTC. It yields the protein CASSVWAFSYNEQFF.

J is TRBJ1-1 and V is TRBV27; a weak D match, TRBD1 (6 bases). V shed 6 bases and J shed 6 bases, with 17 bases lying between them. This CDR3 is 14 amino acids long. Germline V gives CDR1 MNHEY, CDR2 SMNVEV (reference sequence). The DNA for the CDR3 is TGTGCCAGCAGCAAACTGGGGGGGGCTCCTGAAGCTTTCTTT. It is translated as CASSKLGGAPEAFF.

Comments on this clonotype: A much larger clone sits a single nucleotide away, making a read error possible. The V and J genes are TRBV13 and TRBJ1-1, with D tentatively TRBD1 (6 bases). CDR1 is PRHDT, CDR2 FYEKMQ, per germline (reference sequence). There are 13 residues in the CDR3. The CDR3 here is CASNKGGNTGAFF. For the CDR3, the DNA is TGTGCCAGCAACAAGGGGGGGAACACTGGAGCTTTCTTT.

This clonotype was detected a few times. V is TRBV6-2 or TRBV6-3 and J is TRBJ1-1; a weak D match, TRBD1 (5 bases). CDR1 is MNHEY and CDR2 is SVGEGT in the germline V gene. Trimming removed 9 bases from V and 1 base from J, with 9 bases in between. This CDR3 is 12 amino acids long. CDR3 protein: CASLTENTEAFF. CDR3 DNA: TGTGCCAGTTTGACAGAGAACACTGAAGCTTTCTTT.

This clonotype was counted at least ten times. The chain combines TRBV2 with TRBJ1-6; 11 nucleotides line up with TRBD1. V dropped 7 bases and J dropped 9; count of bases not matched to a gene: 8. The CDR3 consists of 15 residues. Germline values: CDR1 SNHLY, CDR2 FYNNEI. CDR3 protein: CASIVGQGDSSPLHF. In nucleotides, the CDR3 is TGTGCCAGCATTGTGGGACAGGGGGACAGTTCACCCCTCCACTTT.

The rearrangement uses TRBV29-1 and TRBJ2-7, with a tentative D call TRBD1 (6 bases). Deletions cut 8 bases from V and 1 base from J, with 18 bases between. CDR1 and CDR2 from the germline V gene are SQVTM and ANQGSEA. The CDR3 totals 14 residues. CDR3 DNA: TGCAGCATAGAAGACAGGCGTTCTTCCTACGAGCAGTACTTC. Protein sequence: CSIEDRRSSYEQYF.

This chain joins TRBV12-3 or TRBV12-4 and TRBJ1-6, with 8 bases aligning to TRBD1. The length of the CDR3 is 13 residues. Trimming at V came to 1 base and at J to 11 bases, leaving 1 base not matched to a gene. CDR3: CASSLGQGTPLHF. Written as DNA, the CDR3 is TGTGCCAGCAGTTTAGGACAGGGGACACCCCTCCACTTT.